This TCR beta chain was observed in a study of OX40 agonist ivuxolimab in advanced cancers. About the research overall: Patients' therapy was ivuxolimab, an antibody that acts as an agonist of OX40 (CD134). Treatment received earlier with anti-PD-1, anti-PD-L1 or anti-CTLA-4 agents was allowed, and less than 45% had some. Every 2 weeks, ivuxolimab was infused into the patients intravenously at between 0.01 and 10 mg/kg. Notes on the study in general: CD4+ and CD8+ T cells in blood underwent clonal expansion by week 6 at 0.1 to 3.0 mg/kg.

Of note for this clone: Its target is not known.

The CDR3 loop spans 13 amino acids. The V gene's germline CDR1 is MGHRA and CDR2 YSYEKL. Trimming removed 3 bases at V and 9 bases at J, with 12 bases between. Assay: immunoSEQ multiplex PCR; the TCRdb copy retains only in-frame clones and omits some. The sample holds tens of thousands of clones, around 83% seen once. This sample comprised CD4+ or CD8+ T cells sorted from blood, obtained in a trial of the OX40 agonist ivuxolimab. This sequence joins TRBV4-1 and TRBJ1-5; D is unresolved. The receptor's source is an adult with an advanced solid tumor such as melanoma, head and neck, liver or kidney cancer. The CDR3 DNA follows: TGCGCCAGCAGCCAGGGTCCGGTGGGGCCCCAGCATTTT. This translates into CASSQGPVGPQHF.